This T cell receptor beta chain emerged from a study of T cells in Graves' hyperthyroidism and ophthalmopathy. Study-level findings and limits: By a 13 V-J model, ophthalmopathy was set apart from stable hyperthyroidism. Before onset, ophthalmopathy was predicted by the model a median around 6 months earlier. Most thyroid clonotypes expanded above 0.001 appeared in blood too.

There are 14 residues in the CDR3. Germline V gene lookup returns CDR1 MNHNS and CDR2 SASEGT. Trimming pared 5 bases from V and 2 bases from J, leaving 11 bases between. As concerns this clonotype: Its antigen is not known.

PBMCs were obtained from 9.5 to 10 ml fresh peripheral blood. What was amplified from RNA transcripts were TCR beta CDR3 regions. RT-PCR in the first round (using the HTBI primer set) targeted the TCR CDR3. TCRdb itself ran the multiplex PCR reads through MiXCR, one entry per CDR3 protein. The sample includes 500,000 to 750,000 distinct CDR3 sequences, about 14% of them seen just once. This receptor was obtained from a woman between 18 and 30 years old with Graves' ophthalmopathy. The sequencing input was blood. The V and J genes are TRBV6-1 and TRBJ2-3, with D hard to call. CDR3 in DNA: TGTGCCAGCAGTTACCGAGCCCTCACAGATACGCAGTATTTT. Protein: CASSYRALTDTQYF.